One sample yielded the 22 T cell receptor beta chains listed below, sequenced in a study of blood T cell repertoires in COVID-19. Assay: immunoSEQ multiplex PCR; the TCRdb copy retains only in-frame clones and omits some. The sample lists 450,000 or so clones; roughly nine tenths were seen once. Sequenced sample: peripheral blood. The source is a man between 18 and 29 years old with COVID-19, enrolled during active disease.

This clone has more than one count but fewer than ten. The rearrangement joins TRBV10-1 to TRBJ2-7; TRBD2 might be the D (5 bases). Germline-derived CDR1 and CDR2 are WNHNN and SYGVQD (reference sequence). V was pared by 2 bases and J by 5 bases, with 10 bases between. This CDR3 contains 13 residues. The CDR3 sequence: CASSEAGRDEQYF. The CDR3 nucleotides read TGCGCCAGCAGTGAGGCGGGTCGCGACGAGCAGTACTTC.

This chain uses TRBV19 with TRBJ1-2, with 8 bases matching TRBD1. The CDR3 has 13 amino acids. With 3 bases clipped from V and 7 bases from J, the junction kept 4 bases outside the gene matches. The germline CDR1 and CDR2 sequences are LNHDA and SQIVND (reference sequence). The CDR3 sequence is CASSMQGAIGYTF. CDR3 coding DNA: TGTGCCAGTAGTATGCAGGGGGCAATTGGCTACACCTTC.

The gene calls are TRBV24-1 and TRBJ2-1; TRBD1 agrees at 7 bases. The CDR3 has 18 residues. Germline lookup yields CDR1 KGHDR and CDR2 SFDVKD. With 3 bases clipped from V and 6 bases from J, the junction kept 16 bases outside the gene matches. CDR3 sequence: CATSDITSRDREGNEQFF. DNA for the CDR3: TGTGCCACCAGTGATATTACTTCGAGAGACAGGGAAGGCAATGAGCAGTTCTTC.

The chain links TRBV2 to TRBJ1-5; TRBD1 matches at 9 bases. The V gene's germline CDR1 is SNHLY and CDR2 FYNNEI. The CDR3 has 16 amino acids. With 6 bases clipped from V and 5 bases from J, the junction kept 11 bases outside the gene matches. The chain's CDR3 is CASSPSPGQGYQPQHF. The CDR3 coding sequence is TGTGCCAGCAGCCCATCACCGGGACAGGGATATCAGCCCCAGCATTTT.

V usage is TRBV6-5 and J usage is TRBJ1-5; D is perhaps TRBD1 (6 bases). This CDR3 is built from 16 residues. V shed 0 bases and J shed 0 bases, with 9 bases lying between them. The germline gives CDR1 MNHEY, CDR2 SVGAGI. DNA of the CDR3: TGTGCCAGCAGTTACTCGGGGACATATAGCAATCAGCCCCAGCATTTT. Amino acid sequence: CASSYSGTYSNQPQHF.

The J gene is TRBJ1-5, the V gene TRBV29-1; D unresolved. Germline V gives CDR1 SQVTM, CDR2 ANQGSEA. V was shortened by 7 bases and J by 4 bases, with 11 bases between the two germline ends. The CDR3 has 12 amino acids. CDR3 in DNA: TGCAGCGCCAAGACACCAAATCAGCCCCAGCATTTT. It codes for CSAKTPNQPQHF. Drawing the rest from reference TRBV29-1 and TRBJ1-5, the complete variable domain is SAVISQKPSRDICQRGTSLTIQCQVDSQVTMMFWYRQQPGQSLTLIATANQGSEATYESGFVIDKFPISRPNLTFSTLTVSNMSPEDSSIYLCSAKTPNQPQHFGDGTRLSIL.

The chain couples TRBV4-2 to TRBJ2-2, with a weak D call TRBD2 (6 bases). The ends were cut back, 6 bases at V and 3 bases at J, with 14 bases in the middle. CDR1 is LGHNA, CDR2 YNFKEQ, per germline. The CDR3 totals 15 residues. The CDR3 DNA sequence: TGTGCCAGCAGGCGACTAGTATCAGACACCGGGGAGCTGTTTTTT. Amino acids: CASRRLVSDTGELFF.

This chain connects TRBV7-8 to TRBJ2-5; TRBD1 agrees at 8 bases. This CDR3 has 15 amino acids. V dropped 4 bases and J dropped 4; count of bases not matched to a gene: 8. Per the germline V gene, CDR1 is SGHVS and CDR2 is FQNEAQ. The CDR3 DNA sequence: TGTGCCAGCAGCTCCAGACCAACAGGGGGAGAGACCCAGTACTTC. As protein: CASSSRPTGGETQYF.

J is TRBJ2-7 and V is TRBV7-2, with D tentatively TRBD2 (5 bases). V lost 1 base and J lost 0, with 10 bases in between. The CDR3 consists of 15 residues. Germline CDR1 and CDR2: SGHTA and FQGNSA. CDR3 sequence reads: CASSLVGGGSYEQYF. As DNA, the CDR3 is TGTGCCAGCAGCTTAGTTGGCGGAGGCTCCTACGAGCAGTACTTC.

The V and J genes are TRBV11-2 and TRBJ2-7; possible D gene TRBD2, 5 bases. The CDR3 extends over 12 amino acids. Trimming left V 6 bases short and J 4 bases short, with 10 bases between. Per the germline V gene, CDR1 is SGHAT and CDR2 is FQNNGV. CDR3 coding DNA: TGTGCCAGCAGTTTTTGGAGGTACGAGCAGTACTTC. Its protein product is CASSFWRYEQYF.

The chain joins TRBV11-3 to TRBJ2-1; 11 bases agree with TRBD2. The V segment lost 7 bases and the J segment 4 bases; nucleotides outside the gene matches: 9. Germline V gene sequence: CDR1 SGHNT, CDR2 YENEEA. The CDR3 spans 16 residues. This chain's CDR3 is CASILTSGTQYNEQFF. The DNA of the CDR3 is TGTGCCAGCATCCTGACTAGCGGGACTCAATACAATGAGCAGTTCTTC.

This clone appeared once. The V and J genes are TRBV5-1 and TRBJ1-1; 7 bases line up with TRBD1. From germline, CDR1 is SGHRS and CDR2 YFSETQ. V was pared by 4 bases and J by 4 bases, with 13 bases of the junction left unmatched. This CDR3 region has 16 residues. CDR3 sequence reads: CASSQNRGRGATEAFF. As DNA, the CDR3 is TGCGCCAGCAGCCAAAACAGGGGACGGGGCGCCACTGAAGCTTTCTTT.

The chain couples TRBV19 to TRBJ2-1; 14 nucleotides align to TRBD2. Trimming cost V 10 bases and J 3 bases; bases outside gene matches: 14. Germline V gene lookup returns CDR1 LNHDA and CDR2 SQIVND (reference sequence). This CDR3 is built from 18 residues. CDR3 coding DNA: TGTGCCACGGCCCCTGGGACTAGCGGGAGCCCCTACTACAATGAGCAGTTCTTC. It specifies CATAPGTSGSPYYNEQFF. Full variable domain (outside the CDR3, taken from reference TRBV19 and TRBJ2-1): DGGITQSPKYLFRKEGQNVTLSCEQNLNHDAMYWYRQDPGQGLRLIYYSQIVNDFQKGDIAEGYSVSREKKESFPLTVTSAQKNPTAFYLCATAPGTSGSPYYNEQFFGPGTRLTVL.

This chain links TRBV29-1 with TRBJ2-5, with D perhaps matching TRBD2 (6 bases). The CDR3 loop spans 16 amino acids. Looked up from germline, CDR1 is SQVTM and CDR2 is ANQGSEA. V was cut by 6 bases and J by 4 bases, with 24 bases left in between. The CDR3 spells CSVLEGSGGDGETQYF. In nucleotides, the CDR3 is TGCAGCGTGTTGGAAGGGTCTGGCGGGGATGGAGAGACCCAGTACTTC.

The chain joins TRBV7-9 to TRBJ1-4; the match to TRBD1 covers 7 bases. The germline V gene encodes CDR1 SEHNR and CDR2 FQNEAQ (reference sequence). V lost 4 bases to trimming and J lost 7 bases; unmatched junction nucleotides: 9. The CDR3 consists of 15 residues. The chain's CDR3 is CASSSGDSRGEKLFF. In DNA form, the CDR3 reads TGTGCCAGCAGCTCTGGGGACAGTCGGGGTGAAAAACTGTTTTTT.

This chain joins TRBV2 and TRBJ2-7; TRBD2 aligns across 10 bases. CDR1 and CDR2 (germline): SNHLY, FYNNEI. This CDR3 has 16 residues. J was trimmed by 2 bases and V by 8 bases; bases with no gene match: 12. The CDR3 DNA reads TGTGCCAGCTGGAATGGTGGGACTAGCGTCACCTACGAGCAGTACTTC. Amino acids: CASWNGGTSVTYEQYF.

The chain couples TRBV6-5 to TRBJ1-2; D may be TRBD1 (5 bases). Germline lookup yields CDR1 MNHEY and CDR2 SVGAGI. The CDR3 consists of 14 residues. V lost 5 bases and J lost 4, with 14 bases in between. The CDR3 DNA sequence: TGTGCCAGCAGTCTACTTACAGGTTCCTATGGCTACACCTTC. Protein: CASSLLTGSYGYTF.

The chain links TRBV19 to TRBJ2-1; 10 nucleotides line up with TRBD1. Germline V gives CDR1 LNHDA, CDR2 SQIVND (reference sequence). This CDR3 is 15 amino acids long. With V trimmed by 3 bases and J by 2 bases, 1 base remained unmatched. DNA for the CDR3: TGTGCCAGTAGTATTGACAGGGGGCCCTACAATGAGCAGTTCTTC. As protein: CASSIDRGPYNEQFF.

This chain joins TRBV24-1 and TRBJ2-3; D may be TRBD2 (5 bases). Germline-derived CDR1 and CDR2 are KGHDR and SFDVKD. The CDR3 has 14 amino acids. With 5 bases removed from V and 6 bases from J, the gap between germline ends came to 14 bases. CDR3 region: CATSVQGSSDTQYF. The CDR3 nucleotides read TGTGCCACCAGTGTTCAAGGGAGCTCGGATACGCAGTATTTT.

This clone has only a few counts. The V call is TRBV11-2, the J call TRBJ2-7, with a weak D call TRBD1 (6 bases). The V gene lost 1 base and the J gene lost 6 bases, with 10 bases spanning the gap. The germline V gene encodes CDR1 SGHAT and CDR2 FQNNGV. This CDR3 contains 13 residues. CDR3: CASSLGQGLEQYF. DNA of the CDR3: TGTGCCAGCAGCTTAGGCCAGGGGCTCGAGCAGTACTTC.

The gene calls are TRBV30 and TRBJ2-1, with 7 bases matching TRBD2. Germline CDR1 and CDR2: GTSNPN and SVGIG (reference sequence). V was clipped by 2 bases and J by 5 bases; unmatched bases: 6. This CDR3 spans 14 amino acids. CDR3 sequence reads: CAWSLRDYHNEQFF. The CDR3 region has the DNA TGTGCCTGGAGTCTCAGGGACTATCACAATGAGCAGTTCTTC.

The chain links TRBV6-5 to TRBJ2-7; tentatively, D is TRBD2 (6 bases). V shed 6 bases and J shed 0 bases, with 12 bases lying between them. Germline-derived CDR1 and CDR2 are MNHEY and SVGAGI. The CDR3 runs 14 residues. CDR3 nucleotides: TGTGCCAGCAGCCCCGCTAGCGTCTCCTACGAGCAGTACTTC. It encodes CASSPASVSYEQYF.